This paragraph covers one TCR beta chain sequence. The antigen is not known. This CDR3 region has 15 residues. Trimming at V came to 2 bases and at J to 5 bases, leaving 6 bases not matched to a gene. The germline V gene has CDR1 SGHVS and CDR2 FNYEAQ. Using immunoSEQ multiplex PCR, the repertoire was profiled, and TCRdb retains in-frame clones only, with some absent. Of nearly 35,000 clones in the sample, around 80% are singletons; the top ten hold about 2%. The data were obtained in a study of STAT5B mutations in CD4+ large granular lymphocyte leukemia. Regarding the study as a whole: Main leukemic clonotypes were patient-specific, but 20% to 25% appeared at low frequency elsewhere. Compared with healthy controls (2/35), patient top clones favored TRBV06 (8/27). Patient CD4-sorted repertoires looked more clonal than healthy CD4+ repertoires, even without putative leukemic clones.

The TCR originated in a human donor in good health. This chain joins TRBV7-6 and TRBJ2-7; 10 nucleotides agree with TRBD2. Sequenced sample: CD4+ T cells from blood buffy coats. In DNA, the CDR3 is TGTGCCAGCAGCTTAAGCCTAGCGGGAGCCCACGAGCAGTACTTC. Translation gives CASSLSLAGAHEQYF.